Listed below are T cell receptor beta chains from one sample, sequenced in a study of blood T cell repertoires in COVID-19. Here immunoSEQ multiplex PCR was the method, and the copy in TCRdb shows in-frame clones only, minus some. The profile shows 300,000 to 450,000 clones, roughly 87% of them singletons. The sample consisted of PBMCs or T cells enriched from blood (not recorded which). These TCRs come from a woman in her twenties or thirties who had recovered from COVID-19. The CDR3 runs from the conserved cysteine through the conserved F or W. A D gene is named only where the DNA matches it firmly. Rows may omit the clone size; those that give it use once, few, many or a size class.

v_call: TRBV28; j_call: TRBJ2-3; clone_size: NA; d_call: TRBD2; cdr3_nt: TGTGCCAGCAGTTTATCCGAGGAGCGGGGCCAGGGACCAGATACGCAGTATTTT; cdr3_aa: CASSLSEERGQGPDTQYF
v_call: TRBV2; j_call: TRBJ2-7; clone_size: NA; d_call: NA; cdr3_nt: TGTGCCAGCACCCAAGGAGGGGCGGAGAACTACGAGCAGTACTTC; cdr3_aa: CASTQGGAENYEQYF
v_call: TRBV6-5; j_call: TRBJ1-5; clone_size: NA; d_call: TRBD1; cdr3_nt: TGTGCCAGCAGAGGGACAGGGTGGGGCAATCAGCCCCAGCATTTT; cdr3_aa: CASRGTGWGNQPQHF
v_call: TRBV19; j_call: TRBJ2-2; clone_size: NA; d_call: TRBD2; cdr3_nt: TGTGCCAGTAGTATAGCTGGGACTAGAAGCGGGGAGCTGTTTTTT; cdr3_aa: CASSIAGTRSGELFF
v_call: TRBV6-5; j_call: TRBJ1-6; clone_size: few; d_call: NA; cdr3_nt: TGTGCCAGCAGTTCAGTCAGTAATTCACCCCTCCACTTT; cdr3_aa: CASSSVSNSPLHF
v_call: TRBV6-5; j_call: TRBJ1-2; clone_size: NA; d_call: NA; cdr3_nt: TGTGCCAGCAGTTACGGTAGGCCAGGGCATGGCTACACCTTC; cdr3_aa: CASSYGRPGHGYTF
v_call: TRBV28; j_call: TRBJ1-6; clone_size: NA; d_call: TRBD1; cdr3_nt: TGTGCCAGCAGTCTGGGACAGACCAATTCACCCCTCCACTTT; cdr3_aa: CASSLGQTNSPLHF
v_call: TRBV28; j_call: TRBJ1-4; clone_size: NA; d_call: NA; cdr3_nt: TGTGCCAGCAGTCTAATGGGGGGGCAAGGTGAAAAACTGTTTTTT; cdr3_aa: CASSLMGGQGEKLFF
v_call: TRBV28; j_call: TRBJ1-2; clone_size: NA; d_call: TRBD1; cdr3_nt: TGTGCCAGCAGGAGCCCTCCGGGACAGGGTGATGGCTACACCTTC; cdr3_aa: CASRSPPGQGDGYTF
v_call: TRBV6-6; j_call: TRBJ2-1; clone_size: NA; d_call: NA; cdr3_nt: TGTGCCAGCCGTCTCTGGGGAGGCAATGAGCAGTTCTTC; cdr3_aa: CASRLWGGNEQFF
v_call: TRBV7-2; j_call: TRBJ1-2; clone_size: NA; d_call: NA; cdr3_nt: TGTGCCAGCAGCTCATACCCCCCGAAGGGGAAGGACTATGGCTACACCTTC; cdr3_aa: CASSSYPPKGKDYGYTF
v_call: TRBV28; j_call: TRBJ1-2; clone_size: NA; d_call: NA; cdr3_nt: TGTGCCAGCAGTTTCTCCAGGGGCTACACCTTC; cdr3_aa: CASSFSRGYTF
v_call: TRBV5-4; j_call: TRBJ2-1; clone_size: NA; d_call: TRBD2; cdr3_nt: TGTGCCAGCAGCTTGGAACCAGCGGGGGGGATCGGTGAGCAGTTCTTC; cdr3_aa: CASSLEPAGGIGEQFF
v_call: TRBV28; j_call: TRBJ2-7; clone_size: once; d_call: TRBD1; cdr3_nt: TGTGCCAGCAGCTCGACAGGGCCTTCCTACGAGCAGTACTTC; cdr3_aa: CASSSTGPSYEQYF
v_call: TRBV5-4; j_call: TRBJ1-4; clone_size: NA; d_call: TRBD1; cdr3_nt: TGTGCCAGCAGCTTGGGAACGGGACAGGGTAATGAAAAACTGTTTTTT; cdr3_aa: CASSLGTGQGNEKLFF
v_call: TRBV24-1; j_call: TRBJ1-6; clone_size: NA; d_call: TRBD1; cdr3_nt: TGTGCCACCAGTGTCGGGACAGGGGGTAATTCACCCCTCCACTTT; cdr3_aa: CATSVGTGGNSPLHF
v_call: TRBV14; j_call: TRBJ2-4; clone_size: NA; d_call: NA; cdr3_nt: TGTGCCAGCAGCCAAGCGAGGGCGGGACCGAATAAAGCCAAAAACATTCAGTACTTC; cdr3_aa: CASSQARAGPNKAKNIQYF
v_call: TRBV29-1; j_call: TRBJ2-7; clone_size: NA; d_call: TRBD1; cdr3_nt: TGCAGCGTAGGTGGACAGGGGGCTTCCTACGAGCAGTACTTC; cdr3_aa: CSVGGQGASYEQYF